The subject of this entry is one T cell receptor (beta chain). The entry originates in a study of T-cell reconstitution after alpha-beta-depleted transplantation in children. Unique molecular identifiers featured in how the TCRbeta library was prepared. A single record per CDR3 protein comes from TCRdb applying MiXCR to the PCR reads. Of around 380,000 distinct CDR3 sequences in the sample, approximately 10% were seen once. This CDR3 region has 15 residues. Germline V gives CDR1 MNHNS, CDR2 SASEGT. V lost 6 bases and J lost 6, with 17 bases in between. The clonotype originates from a human donor who donated a stem cell graft to a child with acute myeloid leukemia. This chain links TRBV6-1 with TRBJ2-2; the D gene is possibly TRBD1 (6 bases). Material: PBMCs from the stem cell graft donor, obtained from the stem cell graft. CDR3 sequence: CASRLQGSGPGELFF. CDR3 coding DNA: TGTGCCAGCAGGTTGCAGGGGAGCGGTCCCGGGGAGCTGTTTTTT.